The clone carrying this TCR beta chain was recorded once. This specimen comes from a study of shared clonotypes between healthy human individuals. Study-level information: Per-donor plates numbered three CD4 naive, three CD4 memory, two CD8 naive and one CD8 memory.

Per the original methods: Filtering differed because ImmunoSEQ produced junction-only sequences that carried no quality scores. Data came from immunoSEQ multiplex PCR; TCRdb stores just in-frame clones and leaves some out. V and J calls and clone size are those listed in that table; D and trimming were worked out from the DNA. The data hold about 2.3 million clones, with approximately 93% observed a single time. From germline, CDR1 is SNHLY and CDR2 FYNNEI. V shed 3 bases and J shed 1 base, with 7 bases lying between them. The CDR3 has 14 amino acids. This rearrangement joins TRBV2 to TRBJ1-5; unclear D gene. Material for sequencing was naive CD4+ T cells from PBMCs. The sample's subset: CD45RA+ positively selected. The TCR originated in a young man in good health. Some clones in this sample may be carry-over from other donors' samples. Written as DNA, the CDR3 is TGTGCCAGCAGTGAGTTGAAAAGCAATCAGCCCCAGCATTTT. This encodes CASSELKSNQPQHF.